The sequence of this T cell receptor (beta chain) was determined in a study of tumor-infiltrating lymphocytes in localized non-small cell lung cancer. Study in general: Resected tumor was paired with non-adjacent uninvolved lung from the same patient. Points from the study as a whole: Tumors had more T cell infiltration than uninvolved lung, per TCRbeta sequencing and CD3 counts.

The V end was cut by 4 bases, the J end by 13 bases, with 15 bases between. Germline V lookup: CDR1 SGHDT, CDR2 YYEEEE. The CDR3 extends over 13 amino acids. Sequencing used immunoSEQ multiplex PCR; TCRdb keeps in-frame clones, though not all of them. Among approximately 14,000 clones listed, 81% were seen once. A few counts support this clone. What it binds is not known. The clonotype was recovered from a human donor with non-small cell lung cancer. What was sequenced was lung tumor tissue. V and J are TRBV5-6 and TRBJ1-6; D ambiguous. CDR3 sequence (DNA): TGTGCCAGCAGCAGTCGTGAAGTTAGGCCCCTCCACTTT. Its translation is CASSSREVRPLHF.